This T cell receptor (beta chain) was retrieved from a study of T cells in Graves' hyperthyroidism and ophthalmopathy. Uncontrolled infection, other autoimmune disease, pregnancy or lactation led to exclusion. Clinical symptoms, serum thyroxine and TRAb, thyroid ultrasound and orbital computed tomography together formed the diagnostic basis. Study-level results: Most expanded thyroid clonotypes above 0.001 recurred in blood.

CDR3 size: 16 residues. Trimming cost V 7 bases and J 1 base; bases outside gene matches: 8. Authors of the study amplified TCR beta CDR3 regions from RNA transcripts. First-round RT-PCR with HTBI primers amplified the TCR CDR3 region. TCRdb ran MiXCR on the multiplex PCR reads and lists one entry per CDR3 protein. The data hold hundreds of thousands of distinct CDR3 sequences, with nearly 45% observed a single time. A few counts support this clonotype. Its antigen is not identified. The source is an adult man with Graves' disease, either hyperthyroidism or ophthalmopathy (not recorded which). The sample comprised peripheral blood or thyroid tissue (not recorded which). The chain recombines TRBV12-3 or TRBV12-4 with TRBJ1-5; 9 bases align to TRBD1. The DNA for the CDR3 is TGTGCCAGCACCACGACAGGGGGAGGAAGCAATCAGCCCCAGCATTTT. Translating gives CASTTTGGGSNQPQHF.